Only a few counts were recorded for the clone carrying this TCR beta chain. Its antigen is still unknown. Unique molecular identifiers were incorporated during preparation of the TCRbeta library. From the PCR reads, TCRdb called clonotypes with MiXCR, one entry per CDR3 protein. The sample holds over 45,000 distinct CDR3 sequences, around 8.8% seen once. The data were obtained in a study of T-cell reconstitution after alpha-beta-depleted transplantation in children. From germline, CDR1 is MNHEY and CDR2 SVGEGT. This CDR3 comprises 15 residues. V was shortened by 7 bases and J by 7 bases, with 19 bases between the two germline ends. General study points: The origin of high day-60 TCRbeta diversity in some patients lay in surviving recipient T cells and thymic progenitors. Counts and diversity of T cells one year after transplant came mostly from newly produced T cells. About two months after transplant, alpha-beta T cells reportedly came from several hundred expanded graft clones.

J is TRBJ1-4 and V is TRBV6-2 or TRBV6-3; weak D call: TRBD1 (5 bases). This receptor was identified in a male patient between 2 and 10 years old who had a stem cell transplant for chronic granulomatous disease, so the T cells may come from the graft donor. Sequencing was performed on PBMCs, mostly from graft donor cells, taken 60 days after TCRalphabeta/CD19-depleted stem cell transplant. The CDR3 region is CASTFVGQGREKLFF. In DNA form, the CDR3 reads TGTGCCAGCACCTTCGTTGGGCAGGGACGTGAAAAACTGTTTTTT.